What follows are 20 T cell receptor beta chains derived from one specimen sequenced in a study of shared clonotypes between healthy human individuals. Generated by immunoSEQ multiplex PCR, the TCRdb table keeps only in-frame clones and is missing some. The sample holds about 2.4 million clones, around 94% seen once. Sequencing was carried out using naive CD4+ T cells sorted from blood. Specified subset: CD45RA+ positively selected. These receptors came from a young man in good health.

The CDR3 spells CAISRATEHRDSGEQFF. The CDR3 DNA sequence: TGTGCCATCAGTCGGGCGACAGAACATAGGGACAGCGGGGAGCAGTTCTTC. The chain combines TRBV10-3 with TRBJ2-1; a possible D gene is TRBD1 (7 bases). Per the germline V gene, CDR1 is ENHRY and CDR2 is SYGVKD. Trimming took off 5 bases at V and 10 bases at J, with 27 bases between the two ends. The CDR3 sequence is 17 residues long.

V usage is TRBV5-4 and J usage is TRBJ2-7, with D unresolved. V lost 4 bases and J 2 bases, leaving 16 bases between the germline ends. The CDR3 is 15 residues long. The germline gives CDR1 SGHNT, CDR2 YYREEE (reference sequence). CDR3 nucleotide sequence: TGTGCCAGCAGCCACCAGGTCGGCGCCACCTACGAGCAGTACTTC. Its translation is CASSHQVGATYEQYF.

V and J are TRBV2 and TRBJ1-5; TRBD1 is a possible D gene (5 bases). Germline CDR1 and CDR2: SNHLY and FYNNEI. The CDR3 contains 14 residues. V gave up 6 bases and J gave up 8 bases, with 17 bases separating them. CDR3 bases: TGTGCCAGCAGAGGCCTCCTTCGGGGGGAGCCCCAGCATTTT. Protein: CASRGLLRGEPQHF.

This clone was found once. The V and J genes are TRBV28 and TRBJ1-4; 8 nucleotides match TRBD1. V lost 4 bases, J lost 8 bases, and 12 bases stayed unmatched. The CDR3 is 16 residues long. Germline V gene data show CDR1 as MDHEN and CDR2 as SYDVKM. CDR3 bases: TGTGCCAGCAGTTCACTTACCGGGACAGGCGGCGAAAAACTGTTTTTT. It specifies CASSSLTGTGGEKLFF.

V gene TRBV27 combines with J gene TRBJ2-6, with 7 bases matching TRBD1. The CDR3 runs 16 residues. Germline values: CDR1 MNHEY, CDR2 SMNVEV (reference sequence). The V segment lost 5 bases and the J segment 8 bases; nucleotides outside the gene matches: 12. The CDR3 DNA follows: TGTGCCAGCAGTACCACAGGGGCCCCGATTACCAACGTCCTGACTTTC. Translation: CASSTTGAPITNVLTF.

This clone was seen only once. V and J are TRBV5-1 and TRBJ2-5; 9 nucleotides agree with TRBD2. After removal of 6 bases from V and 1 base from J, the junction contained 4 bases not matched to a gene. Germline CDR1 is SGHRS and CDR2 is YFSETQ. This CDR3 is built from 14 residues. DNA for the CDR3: TGCGCCAGCAAGCTTAGCGGGGGCCAAGAGACCCAGTACTTC. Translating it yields CASKLSGGQETQYF.

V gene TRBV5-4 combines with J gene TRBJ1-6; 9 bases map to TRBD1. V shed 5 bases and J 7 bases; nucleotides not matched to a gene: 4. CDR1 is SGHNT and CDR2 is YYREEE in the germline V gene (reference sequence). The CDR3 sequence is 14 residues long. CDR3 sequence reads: CASSMDRGNSPLHF. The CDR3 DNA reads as TGTGCCAGCAGTATGGACAGGGGCAATTCACCCCTCCACTTT.

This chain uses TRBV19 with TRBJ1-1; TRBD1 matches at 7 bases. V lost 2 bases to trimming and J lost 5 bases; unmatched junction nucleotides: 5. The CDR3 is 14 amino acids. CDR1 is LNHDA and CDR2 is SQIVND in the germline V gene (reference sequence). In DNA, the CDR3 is TGTGCCAGTAGTATACAAGGGGGCCGAACTGAAGCTTTCTTT. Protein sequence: CASSIQGGRTEAFF.

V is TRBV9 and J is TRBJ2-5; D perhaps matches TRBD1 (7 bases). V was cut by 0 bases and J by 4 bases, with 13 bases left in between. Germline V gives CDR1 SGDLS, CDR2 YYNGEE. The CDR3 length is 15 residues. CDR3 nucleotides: TGTGCCAGCAGCGTAGGCGGAGGGGGCCCAGAGACCCAGTACTTC. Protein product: CASSVGGGGPETQYF.

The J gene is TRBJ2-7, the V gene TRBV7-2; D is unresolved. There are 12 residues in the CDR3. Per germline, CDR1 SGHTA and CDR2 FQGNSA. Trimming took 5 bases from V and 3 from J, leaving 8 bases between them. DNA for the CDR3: TGTGCCAGCAGCGGTATGGGCTACGAGCAGTACTTC. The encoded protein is CASSGMGYEQYF.

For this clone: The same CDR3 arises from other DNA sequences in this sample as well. As DNA, the CDR3 is TGTGCCAGCAGCTTAGGAGGGAGTGTGTCCTACAATGAGCAGTTCTTC. Its translation is CASSLGGSVSYNEQFF. The chain is built from TRBV7-2 and TRBJ2-1; D is perhaps TRBD2 (5 bases). The CDR3 is 16 residues long. The germline CDR1 and CDR2 sequences are SGHTA and FQGNSA. V was clipped by 1 base and J by 1 base, with 11 bases between them.

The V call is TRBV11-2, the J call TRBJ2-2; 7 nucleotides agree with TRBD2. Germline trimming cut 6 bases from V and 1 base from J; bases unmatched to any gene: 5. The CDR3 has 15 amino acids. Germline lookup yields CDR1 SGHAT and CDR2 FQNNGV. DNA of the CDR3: TGTGCCAGCAGGCTGGGCGGGGGGAACACCGGGGAGCTGTTTTTT. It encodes CASRLGGGNTGELFF.

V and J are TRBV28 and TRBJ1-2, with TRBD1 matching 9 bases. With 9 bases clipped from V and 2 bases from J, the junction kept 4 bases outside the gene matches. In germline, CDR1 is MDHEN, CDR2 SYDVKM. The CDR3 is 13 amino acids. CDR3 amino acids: CASITGGNYGYTF. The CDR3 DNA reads TGTGCCAGTATAACAGGGGGCAACTATGGCTACACCTTC.

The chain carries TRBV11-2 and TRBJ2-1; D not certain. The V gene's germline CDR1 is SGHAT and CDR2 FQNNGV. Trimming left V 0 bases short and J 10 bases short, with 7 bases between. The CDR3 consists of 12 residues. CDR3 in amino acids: CASSLDPWEQFF. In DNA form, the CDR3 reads TGTGCCAGCAGCTTAGACCCCTGGGAGCAGTTCTTC.

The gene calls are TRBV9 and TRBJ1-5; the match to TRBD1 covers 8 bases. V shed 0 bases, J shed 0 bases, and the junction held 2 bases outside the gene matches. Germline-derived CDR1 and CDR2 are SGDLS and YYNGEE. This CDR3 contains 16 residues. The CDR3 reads CASSVGTGNSNQPQHF. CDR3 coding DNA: TGTGCCAGCAGCGTAGGGACAGGGAATAGCAATCAGCCCCAGCATTTT.

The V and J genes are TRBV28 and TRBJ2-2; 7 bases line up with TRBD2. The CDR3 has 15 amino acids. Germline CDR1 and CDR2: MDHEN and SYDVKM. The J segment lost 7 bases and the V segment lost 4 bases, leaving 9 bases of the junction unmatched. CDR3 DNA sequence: TGTGCCAGCAGTTCTCTAGGGGAGCGGGGCGGGGAGCTGTTTTTT. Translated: CASSSLGERGGELFF.

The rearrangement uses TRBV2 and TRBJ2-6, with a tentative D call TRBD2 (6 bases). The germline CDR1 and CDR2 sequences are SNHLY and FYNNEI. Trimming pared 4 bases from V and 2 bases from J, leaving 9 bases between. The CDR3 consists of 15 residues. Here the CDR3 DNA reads TGTGCCAGCAGTGTTGGGGGGACTGGGGCCAACGTCCTGACTTTC. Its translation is CASSVGGTGANVLTF.

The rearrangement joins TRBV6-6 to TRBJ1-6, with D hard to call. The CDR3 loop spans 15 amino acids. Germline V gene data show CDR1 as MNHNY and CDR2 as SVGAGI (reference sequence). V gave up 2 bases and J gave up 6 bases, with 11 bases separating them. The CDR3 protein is CASSYVGSSNSPLHF. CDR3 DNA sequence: TGTGCCAGCAGTTACGTTGGATCGAGTAATTCACCCCTCCACTTT.

This chain's CDR3 is CASSLPRDRGEQYF. The CDR3 coding sequence is TGTGCCAGCTCACTGCCCAGGGACCGAGGCGAGCAGTACTTC. This rearrangement joins TRBV18 to TRBJ2-7; tentatively, D is TRBD1 or TRBD2 (5 bases each). The length of the CDR3 is 14 residues. The ends were cut back, 4 bases at V and 6 bases at J, with 16 bases in the middle. In germline, CDR1 is KGHSH, CDR2 LQKENI.

As DNA, the CDR3 is TGCGCCAGCAGCGCTACAGGGACAAGCAATCAGCCCCAGCATTTT. This translates into CASSATGTSNQPQHF. V is TRBV5-1 and J is TRBJ1-5; D is possibly TRBD1 (6 bases). The CDR3 runs 15 residues. Germline CDR1 is SGHRS and CDR2 is YFSETQ. V shed 4 bases and J shed 1 base, with 12 bases lying between them.